This T cell receptor beta chain was captured in a study of blood T cells in healthy people across ages (dated by TCRdb to between 2014 and 2016). Turning to the overall study: In model experiments, template switching captured roughly one uniquely barcoded TCR beta cDNA molecule for every two T cells. Age-related changes in TCR beta repertoire diversity were measured in the study by deep sequencing normalized with unique cDNA molecular identifiers. Donors were grouped into four age groups: young (average roughly 16 years), middle-aged (under 40), aged (around 66) and long-lived (approximately 75). To avoid experimental bias, donors of different ages were distributed randomly across sequencing lanes. Two additional independent replicas of 1 million unique cDNA reads from the same blood draw were analyzed for two donors (one aged 18 to 29 and one aged 80 or older). What the study reported, not specific to this receptor: There was a strong correlation between observed TCR beta diversity and the percentage of naive T cells measured by flow cytometry. The CMV infection status of donors was not known, potentially confounding age-related changes in expanded clonotypes. Estimates of total diversity based on one million sequenced T cells were considered lower bounds and underestimates. As age increased, observed TCR beta diversity per million T cells dropped in a roughly linear way, and a significant reduction was already evident by age around 41. Compared with the aged group, the long-lived group had more naive CD4+ T cells, fewer expanded clones and increased TCR diversity, suggesting age selection. Because profiling used bulk unsorted PBMCs, naive and antigen-experienced compartments could not be compared conclusively.

Deletion took 9 bases off V and 4 bases off J, with a span of 15 bases between the germline ends. Its CDR3 holds 13 amino acids, cysteine through phenylalanine. Only CDR3 DNA remains: 39 bases, in frame from the first base. The roughly 39 donors, aged roughly 6 to 90 years, were systemically healthy Caucasian individuals from Russia. Each donor gave ten milliliters of peripheral blood, collected into EDTA-treated Vacutainer tubes. Ficoll-Paque density-gradient centrifugation was used to isolate PBMCs, with at least 7 million obtained per sample. Total RNA was extracted from PBMCs with Trizol reagent, with at least 6 micrograms obtained per sample. For every donor, an aliquot of PBMCs went through flow cytometry to measure the percentages of naive CD45RAhigh/CD27high T cells. Comments on this clonotype: Its antigen is still unknown. The sample holds no much larger clone one base away, and base qualities are not on file.

Libraries were constructed by 5' RACE. Sequencing relied on an Illumina HiSeq 2500. A second PCR of roughly 6 to 11 cycles was run with a J-beta primer mix and a sample-barcoded 5' primer. A template-switch 5' adaptor carrying 12 random nucleotides introduced a unique molecular identifier onto each TCR beta cDNA molecule. Each sample yielded at least 3 million CDR3-containing paired-end reads. The Mint cDNA synthesis kit, primed by a TRBC-specific oligonucleotide, was used to synthesize first-strand cDNA from all RNA. After uracil-DNA glycosylase treatment, a first 18-cycle PCR used universal primers M1SS and BC2_uni_R on all cDNA. Processing in the source paper ran as follows. For normalization, 1 million high-quality reads were randomly selected from each sample, with every read carrying a distinct molecular identifier. Reads with shared molecular identifiers were discarded instead of being binned into consensus sequences. MiTCR, run with a Q25 quality threshold and the strictest error-elimination algorithm, handled CDR3 identification, clonotype clustering and error correction. A nonparametric unseen species model with Euler transformation was used to estimate lower-bound total TCR beta diversity. The public reads were reanalyzed by TCRdb: fastp trimming at Q25, MiXCR alignment, in-frame beta chains only. Merged by CDR3 protein, the rows form single entries marked with the most common genes and DNA. The V and J calls come from TCRdb's annotation, not from the publication. The sample table records 780,000 or so distinct CDR3 sequences; around half of these occur just once. The top ten clones comprise roughly 37% of the sample.

The sequencing sample was made of blood. This sequence originates from an elderly man in good health. The chain joins TRBV12-3 or TRBV12-4 to TRBJ1-2; a confident D gene designation cannot be given. Read as DNA, the sequence is TGTGCCAGTGAAGTGGCCCCCTCCTATGGCTACACCTTC. Its protein is CASEVAPSYGYTF.